The clone carrying this TCR beta chain is classed as medium-sized. This sample was taken from a study of cytomegalovirus exposure and HLA in healthy donors. Use of 60 Vbeta and 13 Jbeta primers characterized the PCR. The repertoire was sequenced with immunoSEQ multiplex PCR; TCRdb's copy has only in-frame clones and lacks some. This table holds about 190,000 clones, approximately 75% found once. The sample was PBMCs. The sequence came from a man younger than 45 in good health and CMV-seropositive.

The CDR3 protein is CASSRGAENEQFF. DNA of the CDR3: TGCGCCAGCAGCCGCGGGGCGGAAAATGAGCAGTTCTTC. The rearrangement joins TRBV4-3 to TRBJ2-1, with a weak D call TRBD2 (6 bases). The CDR3 loop spans 13 amino acids. The V end lost 4 bases, the J end lost 7 bases, and 11 bases lay between the germline ends. Germline V gives CDR1 LGHNA, CDR2 YSLEER.